The clone carrying this TCR beta chain was picked up one time. This CDR3 spans 13 amino acids. The ends lost 3 bases at V and 3 bases at J; junction bases unmatched: 2. Per the germline V gene, CDR1 is SGDLS and CDR2 is YYNGEE. The data derive from a study of blood T cell repertoires in COVID-19. Clones were read by immunoSEQ multiplex PCR, and TCRdb kept only the in-frame ones, dropping some. Among tens of thousands of clones listed, approximately 90% were seen once. V usage is TRBV9 and J usage is TRBJ2-7; TRBD2 matches at 8 bases. This receptor was identified in a human donor with active COVID-19. The donor label of this sample is uncertain. The sample consisted of peripheral blood. In DNA, the CDR3 is TGTGCCAGCAGCGACCGGGGGGGCTACGAGCAGTACTTC. Translation: CASSDRGGYEQYF.